Below are 26 T cell receptor beta chains sequenced from a single sample in a study of Graves' ophthalmopathy and Graves' hyperthyroidism. Amplification of TCR beta CDR3 regions used RNA transcripts. In the first round, RT-PCR was carried out with HTBI primers, and a multiplex PCR formed the second round. TCRdb passed the multiplex PCR reads through MiXCR, listing each CDR3 protein once. The data show 500,000 to 600,000 distinct CDR3 sequences, 35% to 40% seen once. The sequenced material came from peripheral blood or thyroid tissue (not recorded which). Receptors were obtained from an adult man with Graves' hyperthyroidism.

A remark on this clonotype: A much more abundant neighbour one base away suggests this may be a read error. The chain employs TRBV12-3 or TRBV12-4 and TRBJ2-7, with 9 bases lining up with TRBD1. This CDR3 comprises 14 residues. CDR3: CASTRTGERYAQYF. CDR3 nucleotides: TGTGCCAGCACCCGGACAGGGGAGAGGTACGCGCAGTACTTC.

The V gene is TRBV19, the J gene TRBJ1-5; a possible D gene is TRBD1 (5 bases). V lost 3 bases, J lost 0 bases, and 18 bases lay in between. Germline loops: CDR1 LNHDA, CDR2 SQIVND (reference sequence). The CDR3 is made up of 18 amino acids. CDR3 protein: CASSMGRSLGYSNQPQHF. The CDR3 DNA follows: TGTGCCAGTAGTATGGGGCGTTCGTTGGGATATAGCAATCAGCCCCAGCATTTT.

This clonotype was detected ten times or more. V gene TRBV5-6 combines with J gene TRBJ1-1; the match to TRBD1 covers 7 bases. The CDR3 is 14 amino acids. V lost 3 bases and J lost 1; bases outside the gene matches: 3. Germline assignment: CDR1 SGHDT and CDR2 YYEEEE. CDR3 residues: CASSYGTANTEAFF. The CDR3 DNA follows: TGTGCCAGCAGCTATGGGACAGCGAACACTGAAGCTTTCTTT.

Concerning this clonotype itself: Just one base apart from a much larger clone, this may be a read error. V is TRBV6-1 and J is TRBJ2-5; D gene ambiguous. Germline V gene sequence: CDR1 MNHNS, CDR2 SASEGT. This CDR3 comprises 13 residues. The V gene lost 5 bases and the J gene lost 7 bases, with 14 bases spanning the gap. This chain's CDR3 is CASSYSKRGTQYF. CDR3 DNA: TGTGCCAGCAGTTACTCGAAACGCGGGACCCAGTACTTC.

This chain connects TRBV7-9 to TRBJ1-1; a possible D gene is TRBD1 (5 bases). CDR3 size: 14 residues. CDR1 and CDR2 (germline): SEHNR, FQNEAQ (reference sequence). V was shortened by 5 bases and J by 3 bases, with 13 bases between the two germline ends. The CDR3 coding sequence is TGTGCCAGCAGCAGGGGTATTAGGGACACTGAAGCTTTCTTT. It is translated as CASSRGIRDTEAFF.

This clonotype was seen ten or more times. The J gene is TRBJ1-2, the V gene TRBV9; 8 bases are a match to TRBD1. This CDR3 comprises 14 residues. V shed 3 bases and J 7 bases; nucleotides not matched to a gene: 8. Germline CDR1 reads SGDLS; CDR2 reads YYNGEE. This CDR3 reads CASSAGQGLSGYTF. CDR3 DNA: TGTGCCAGCAGCGCAGGACAGGGCTTGTCTGGCTACACCTTC.

Notes on this clonotype: This may stem from a read error, because a much larger clone lies one nucleotide away. This likely comes from a read error, as the CDR3 has no conserved phenylalanine or tryptophan at its end. The chain employs TRBV6-5 and TRBJ2-5, with 8 bases lining up with TRBD1. The CDR3 length is 14 residues. The J segment lost 6 bases and the V segment lost 5 bases, leaving 8 bases of the junction unmatched. CDR1 and CDR2 (germline): MNHEY, SVGAGI. The CDR3 DNA follows: TGTGCCAGCAGTACGGACAGGGAAGGAAAGACCCAGTACGTC. This sequence encodes CASSTDREGKTQYV.

This chain joins TRBV7-8 and TRBJ2-5, with 8 bases matching TRBD1. The length of the CDR3 is 15 residues. Germline V gives CDR1 SGHVS, CDR2 FQNEAQ. Trimming removed 1 base from V and 7 bases from J; junction bases left unmatched: 8. The CDR3 nucleotides read TGTGCCAGCAGCTTAGAGGGGGTCGGGACAGGGACCCAGTACTTC. Translated: CASSLEGVGTGTQYF.

This chain links TRBV12-5 with TRBJ1-4; 11 bases align to TRBD1. The junction had 8 bases not matched to a gene; V was cut back by 4 bases and J by 7 bases. This CDR3 has 16 residues. Per germline, CDR1 LGHNT and CDR2 FRNRAP. CDR3 coding DNA: TGTGCTAGTGGTTCTCGGACAGGGGGCAGTGGTGAAAAACTGTTTTTT. Its translation: CASGSRTGGSGEKLFF.

This clonotype was detected many times. The CDR3 DNA is TGTGCCAGCAGCTTACGTGGACAGGGTGACACTGAAGCTTTCTTT. Protein sequence: CASSLRGQGDTEAFF. The rearrangement links TRBV7-9 to TRBJ1-1, with 8 nucleotides matching TRBD1. This CDR3 spans 15 amino acids. Trimming took 2 bases from V and 3 from J; bases not matched to a gene: 5. Germline CDR1 reads SEHNR; CDR2 reads FQNEAQ (reference sequence).

This clonotype showed up many times. The chain carries TRBV5-8 and TRBJ1-1; possible D gene TRBD1, 6 bases. Germline CDR1 reads SGHTS; CDR2 reads YDEGEE. The CDR3 covers 15 residues. V was shortened by 3 bases and J by 4 bases, with 16 bases between the two germline ends. The CDR3 reads CASSSQGLGATEAFF. CDR3 bases: TGTGCCAGCAGCTCACAGGGTTTAGGGGCCACTGAAGCTTTCTTT.

Comments on this clonotype: A much larger clone differs from this one at a single base, so this may be a read error. The chain is built from TRBV7-3 and TRBJ1-1; a possible D gene is TRBD1 (5 bases). V lost 2 bases, J lost 1 base, and 11 bases lay in between. Germline loops: CDR1 SGHTA, CDR2 FQGTGA. This CDR3 comprises 15 residues. This CDR3 reads CASSLSGSRNTEAFF. The CDR3 DNA reads as TGTGCCAGCAGCTTATCAGGGAGTCGGAACACTGAAGCTTTCTTT. Filled out from reference TRBV7-3 and TRBJ1-1, the complete variable domain reads GAGVSQTPSNKVTEKGKYVELRCDPISGHTALYWYRQSLGQGPEFLIYFQGTGAADDSGLPNDRFFAVRPEGSVSTLKIQRTERGDSAVYLCASSLSGSRNTEAFFGQGTRLTVV.

The chain recombines TRBV6-5 with TRBJ2-5; D may be TRBD1 (5 bases). Trimming took 6 bases from V and 4 from J, leaving 12 bases between them. Germline V CDR1 and CDR2: MNHEY, SVGAGI. The CDR3 is made up of 13 amino acids. CDR3 in DNA: TGTGCCAGCAGACAGACAGTATTAGAGACCCAGTACTTC. Encoded protein: CASRQTVLETQYF.

V usage is TRBV7-6 and J usage is TRBJ2-3; D is tentatively TRBD1 or TRBD2 (5 bases each). This CDR3 region has 16 residues. Germline V gene sequence: CDR1 SGHVS, CDR2 FNYEAQ. With 2 bases removed from V and 1 base from J, the gap between germline ends came to 13 bases. The CDR3 sequence is CASSLTRVGGTDTQYF. In DNA form, the CDR3 reads TGTGCCAGCAGCTTAACGCGGGTGGGGGGCACAGATACGCAGTATTTT.

As for this clonotype: A read error may explain this, as a much larger clone is one base away. CDR3 coding DNA: TGTGCCAGCAGCCAAGAGAGGGCGGTGAGCACTGAAGCTTCCTTT. Translated: CASSQERAVSTEASF. The genes are TRBV7-2 and TRBJ1-1; no reliable D call. This CDR3 spans 15 amino acids. Germline CDR1 reads SGHTA; CDR2 reads FQGNSA.

This chain links TRBV20-1 with TRBJ2-7; 9 bases fit TRBD2. V was clipped by 3 bases and J by 5 bases; unmatched bases: 5. Per germline, CDR1 DFQATT and CDR2 SNEGSKA (reference sequence). The length of the CDR3 is 13 residues. The CDR3 region has the DNA TGCAGTGCTAGGGGCGGGGGGGCCGACGAGCAGTACTTC. This sequence encodes CSARGGGADEQYF.

The chain carries TRBV24-1 and TRBJ2-1; D call uncertain. The CDR3 is 17 amino acids. Between the trimmed V and J ends, which lost 2 bases and 9 bases, there was a span of 22 bases. Germline V gene data show CDR1 as KGHDR and CDR2 as SFDVKD. The CDR3 is CATSDSTGENPSVEQFF. The CDR3 coding sequence is TGTGCCACCAGTGATTCGACGGGCGAGAACCCCTCGGTTGAGCAGTTCTTC.

This sequence joins TRBV9 and TRBJ1-5; maybe TRBD1 (6 bases). CDR1 is SGDLS and CDR2 is YYNGEE in the germline V gene. The CDR3 is 15 residues long. Trimming took off 4 bases at V and 1 base at J, with 12 bases between the two ends. The CDR3 loop reads CASSPSGVSNQPQHF. Written as DNA, the CDR3 is TGTGCCAGCAGCCCCTCAGGGGTCAGCAATCAGCCCCAGCATTTT.

This clonotype was observed many times. The J gene is TRBJ1-5, the V gene TRBV12-3 or TRBV12-4; D is undetermined. The V and J ends lost 3 bases and 0 bases respectively, with 6 bases between them. The CDR3 runs 14 residues. The CDR3 DNA reads TGTGCCAGCAGTTTGATGATTAGCAATCAGCCCCAGCATTTT. Translated, it gives CASSLMISNQPQHF.

Many counts were recorded for this clonotype. V gene TRBV10-2 combines with J gene TRBJ1-5, with a tentative D call TRBD1 (5 bases). The V and J ends lost 0 bases and 6 bases respectively, with 9 bases between them. The germline gives CDR1 WSHSY, CDR2 SAAADI. The CDR3 contains 14 residues. This CDR3 is CASSESGRGQPQHF. CDR3 nucleotides: TGCGCCAGCAGTGAGTCGGGGCGCGGTCAGCCCCAGCATTTT.

This clonotype was seen repeatedly, ten times or more. J is TRBJ1-3 and V is TRBV2; weak D call: TRBD1 (5 bases). Germline CDR1 is SNHLY and CDR2 is FYNNEI. V lost 7 bases to trimming and J lost 3 bases, with 19 bases between them. CDR3 size: 16 residues. DNA of the CDR3: TGTGCCAGCATTATACCGCTGACAGCGAGTGGAAACACCATATATTTT. Its protein product is CASIIPLTASGNTIYF.

This chain connects TRBV7-9 to TRBJ1-1; weak D call: TRBD1 (6 bases). The germline V and J ends were trimmed by 5 bases and 1 base, with 14 bases remaining between them. The germline V gene encodes CDR1 SEHNR and CDR2 FQNEAQ (reference sequence). The CDR3 is 15 residues long. The chain's CDR3 is CASSISGGWNTEAFF. The CDR3 DNA reads as TGTGCCAGCAGCATAAGCGGGGGCTGGAACACTGAAGCTTTCTTT.

The rearrangement uses TRBV5-1 and TRBJ2-2; 10 bases are shared with TRBD2. The V and J ends lost 3 bases and 6 bases, in that order; junction bases with no gene match: 5. Germline CDR1 is SGHRS and CDR2 is YFSETQ. This CDR3 spans 15 amino acids. The CDR3 region is CASSSSGSRAGELFF. Written as DNA, the CDR3 is TGCGCCAGCAGCTCTAGCGGGAGCCGAGCCGGGGAGCTGTTTTTT.

This clonotype has more than one count but fewer than ten. The CDR3: CASSFGTGGIVGELFF. CDR3 DNA sequence: TGTGCCAGCAGCTTCGGGACAGGGGGTATCGTCGGGGAGCTGTTTTTT. This chain links TRBV7-2 with TRBJ2-2; 11 bases are shared with TRBD1. CDR3 size: 16 residues. Trimming removed 3 bases from V and 7 bases from J; junction bases left unmatched: 7. CDR1 is SGHTA and CDR2 is FQGNSA in the germline V gene.

The chain has TRBV20-1 and TRBJ1-4; TRBD1 aligns across 9 bases. CDR1 DFQATT and CDR2 SNEGSKA come from the germline V gene (reference sequence). The J segment lost 5 bases and the V segment lost 3 bases, leaving 4 bases of the junction unmatched. This CDR3 has 14 amino acids. CDR3 loop: CSASPGTGNEKLFF. The CDR3 nucleotides read TGCAGTGCTAGCCCCGGGACAGGGAATGAAAAACTGTTTTTT.

This clonotype was seen ten or more times. The rearrangement uses TRBV9 and TRBJ1-4, with D tentatively TRBD1 (5 bases). This CDR3 is built from 15 residues. With 2 bases removed from V and 3 bases from J, the gap between germline ends came to 11 bases. CDR1 is SGDLS, CDR2 YYNGEE, per germline. The CDR3 nucleotides read TGTGCCAGCAGCGTGTTGGGGCAGTCTAATGAAAAACTGTTTTTT. Protein: CASSVLGQSNEKLFF.